The sequence of this T cell receptor (beta chain) was determined in a study of blood T cells in healthy people across ages. Whole-study results and caveats: Long-lived and aged donors differed, with more naive CD4+ cells and higher diversity in the long-lived. Older age coincided with a roughly linear decline in TCR beta diversity per million T cells.

Healthy individuals of Caucasian origin from Russia, aged about 6 to 95, served as donors. With regard to this clonotype: Its antigen is not known.

The use of a sample-barcoded 5' primer and a J-beta primer mix characterized a second PCR of roughly 7 to 12 cycles. Every sample gave at least 2.5 million paired-end reads containing CDR3. TCRdb independently ran MiXCR on the 5' RACE reads; one entry per CDR3 protein. The sample consists of 500,000 to 600,000 distinct CDR3 sequences, 27% of them appearing once. CDR3 length: 15 residues. In germline, CDR1 is DFQATT, CDR2 SNEGSKA (reference sequence). V dropped 0 bases and J dropped 2; count of bases not matched to a gene: 4. Sequenced material: blood. The source is an older woman in good health. The chain is built from TRBV20-1 and TRBJ2-1, with 7 bases lining up with TRBD2. In DNA form, the CDR3 reads TGCAGTGCTAGAGAAACGGCGGGGGCCTACAATGAGCAGTTCTTC. Its protein is CSARETAGAYNEQFF.